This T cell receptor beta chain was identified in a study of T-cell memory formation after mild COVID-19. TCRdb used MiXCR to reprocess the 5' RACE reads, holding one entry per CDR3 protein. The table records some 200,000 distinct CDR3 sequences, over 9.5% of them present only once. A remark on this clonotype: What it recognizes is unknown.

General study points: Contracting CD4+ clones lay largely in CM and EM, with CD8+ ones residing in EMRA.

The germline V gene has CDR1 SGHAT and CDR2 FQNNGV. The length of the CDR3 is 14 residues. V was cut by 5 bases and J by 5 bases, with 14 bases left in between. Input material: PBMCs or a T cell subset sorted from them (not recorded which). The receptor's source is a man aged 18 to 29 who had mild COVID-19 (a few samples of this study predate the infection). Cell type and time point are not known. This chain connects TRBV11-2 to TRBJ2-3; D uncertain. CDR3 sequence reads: CASSPRTPEDTQYF. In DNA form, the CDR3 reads TGTGCCAGCAGCCCCCGAACCCCTGAAGATACGCAGTATTTT.